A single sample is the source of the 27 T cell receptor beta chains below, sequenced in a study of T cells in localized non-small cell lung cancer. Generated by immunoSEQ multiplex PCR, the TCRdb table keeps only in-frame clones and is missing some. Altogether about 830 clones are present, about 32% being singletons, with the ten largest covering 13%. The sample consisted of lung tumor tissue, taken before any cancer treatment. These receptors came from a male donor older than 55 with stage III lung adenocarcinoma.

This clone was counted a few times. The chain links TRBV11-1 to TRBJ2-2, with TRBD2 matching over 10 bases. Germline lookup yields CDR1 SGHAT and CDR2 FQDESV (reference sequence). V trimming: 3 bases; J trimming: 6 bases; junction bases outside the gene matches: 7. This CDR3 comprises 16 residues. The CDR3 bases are TGTGCCAGCAGCTTGGGGACTAGCGTTGCCGCCGGGGAGCTGTTTTTT. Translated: CASSLGTSVAAGELFF. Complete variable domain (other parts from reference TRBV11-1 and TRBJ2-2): EAEVAQSPRYKITEKSQAVAFWCDPISGHATLYWYRQILGQGPELLVQFQDESVVDDSQLPKDRFSAERLKGVDSTLKIQPAELGDSAMYLCASSLGTSVAAGELFFGEGSRLTVL.

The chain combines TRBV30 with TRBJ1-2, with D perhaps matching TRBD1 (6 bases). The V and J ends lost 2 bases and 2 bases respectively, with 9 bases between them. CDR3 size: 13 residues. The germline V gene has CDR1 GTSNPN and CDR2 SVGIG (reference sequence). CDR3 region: CAWSLQGNYGYTF. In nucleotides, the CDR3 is TGTGCCTGGAGTTTACAGGGAAACTATGGCTACACCTTC.

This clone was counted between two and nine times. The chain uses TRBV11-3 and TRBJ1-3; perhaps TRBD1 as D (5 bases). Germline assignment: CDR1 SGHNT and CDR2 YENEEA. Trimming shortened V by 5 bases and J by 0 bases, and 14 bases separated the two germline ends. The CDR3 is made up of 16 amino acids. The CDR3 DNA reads TGTGCCAGCAGCACCGGACAAGCAACCTCTGGAAACACCATATATTTT. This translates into CASSTGQATSGNTIYF.

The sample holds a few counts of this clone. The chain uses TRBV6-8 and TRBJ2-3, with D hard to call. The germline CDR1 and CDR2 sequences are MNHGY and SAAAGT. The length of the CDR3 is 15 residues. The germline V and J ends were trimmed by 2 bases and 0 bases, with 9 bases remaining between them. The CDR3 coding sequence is TGTGCCAGCAGTTACAATAAGGATAGCACAGATACGCAGTATTTT. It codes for CASSYNKDSTDTQYF.

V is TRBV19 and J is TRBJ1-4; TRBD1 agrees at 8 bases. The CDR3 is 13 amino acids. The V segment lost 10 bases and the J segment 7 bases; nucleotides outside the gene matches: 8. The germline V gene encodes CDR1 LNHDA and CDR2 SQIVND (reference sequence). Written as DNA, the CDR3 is TGTGCCACTCAGGGGGCGCGGTCTGAAAAACTGTTTTTT. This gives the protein CATQGARSEKLFF.

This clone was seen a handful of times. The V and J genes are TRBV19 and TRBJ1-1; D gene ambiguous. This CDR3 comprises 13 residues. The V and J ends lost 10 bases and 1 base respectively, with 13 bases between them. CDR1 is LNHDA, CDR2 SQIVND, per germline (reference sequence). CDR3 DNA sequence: TGTGCCACCGAACCTCGACAGAACACTGAAGCTTTCTTT. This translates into CATEPRQNTEAFF.

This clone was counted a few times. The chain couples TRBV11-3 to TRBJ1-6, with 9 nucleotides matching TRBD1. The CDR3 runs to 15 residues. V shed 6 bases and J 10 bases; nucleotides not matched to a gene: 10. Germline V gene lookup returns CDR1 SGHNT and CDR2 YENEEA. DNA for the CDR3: TGTGCCAGCAGGTATGGGACAGGGAATGAATCACCCCTCCACTTT. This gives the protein CASRYGTGNESPLHF.

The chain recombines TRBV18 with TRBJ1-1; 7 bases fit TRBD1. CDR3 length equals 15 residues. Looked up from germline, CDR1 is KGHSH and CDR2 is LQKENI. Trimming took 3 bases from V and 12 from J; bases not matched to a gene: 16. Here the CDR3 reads CASSPGIEGAGQTFF. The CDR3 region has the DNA TGTGCCAGCTCACCGGGGATCGAGGGGGCGGGACAGACTTTCTTT. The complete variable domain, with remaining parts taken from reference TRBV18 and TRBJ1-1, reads NAGVMQNPRHLVRRRGQEARLRCSPMKGHSHVYWYRQLPEEGLKFMVYLQKENIIDESGMPKERFSAEFPKEGPSILRIQQVVRGDSAAYFCASSPGIEGAGQTFFGQGTRLTVV.

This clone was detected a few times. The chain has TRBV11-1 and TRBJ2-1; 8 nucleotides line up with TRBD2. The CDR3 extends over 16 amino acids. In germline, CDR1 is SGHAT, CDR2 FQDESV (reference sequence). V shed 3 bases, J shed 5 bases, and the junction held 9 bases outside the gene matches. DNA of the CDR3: TGTGCCAGCAGCTTGGACACGGGAGGGCCGGACAATGAGCAGTTCTTC. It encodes CASSLDTGGPDNEQFF.

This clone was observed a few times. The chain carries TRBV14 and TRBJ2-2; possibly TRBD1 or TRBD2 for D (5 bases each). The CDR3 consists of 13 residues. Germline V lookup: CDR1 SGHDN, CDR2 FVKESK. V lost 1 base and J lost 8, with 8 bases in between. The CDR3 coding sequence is TGTGCCAGCAGCCAAGTGGGGACGGGGGAGCTGTTTTTT. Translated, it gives CASSQVGTGELFF.

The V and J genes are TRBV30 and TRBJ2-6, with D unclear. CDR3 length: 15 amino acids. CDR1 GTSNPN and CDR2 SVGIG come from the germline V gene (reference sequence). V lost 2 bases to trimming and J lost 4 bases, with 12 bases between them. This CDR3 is CAWSSSVDGANVLTF. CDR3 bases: TGTGCCTGGAGTTCCTCAGTTGACGGGGCCAACGTCCTGACTTTC. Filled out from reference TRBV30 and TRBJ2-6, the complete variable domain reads SQTIHQWPATLVQPVGSPLSLECTVEGTSNPNLYWYRQAAGRGLQLLFYSVGIGQISSEVPQNLSASRPQDRQFILSSKKLLLSDSGFYLCAWSSSVDGANVLTFGAGSRLTVL.

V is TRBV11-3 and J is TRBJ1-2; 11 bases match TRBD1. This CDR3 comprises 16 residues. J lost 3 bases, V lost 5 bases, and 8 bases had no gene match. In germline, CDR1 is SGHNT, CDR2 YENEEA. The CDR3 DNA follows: TGTGCCAGCAGCGCGGGACAGGGGGTGGGAGACTATGGCTACACCTTC. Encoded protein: CASSAGQGVGDYGYTF.

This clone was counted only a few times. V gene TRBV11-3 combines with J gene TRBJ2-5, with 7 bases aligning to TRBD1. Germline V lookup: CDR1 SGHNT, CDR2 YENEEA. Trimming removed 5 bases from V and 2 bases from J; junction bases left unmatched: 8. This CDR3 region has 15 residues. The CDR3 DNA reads TGTGCCAGCAGCGTGACAGGGAGTGGTCAAGAGACCCAGTACTTC. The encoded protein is CASSVTGSGQETQYF. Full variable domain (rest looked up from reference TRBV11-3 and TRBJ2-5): EAGVVQSPRYKIIEKKQPVAFWCNPISGHNTLYWYLQNLGQGPELLIRYENEEAVDDSQLPKDRFSAERLKGVDSTLKIQPAELGDSAVYLCASSVTGSGQETQYFGPGTRLLVL.

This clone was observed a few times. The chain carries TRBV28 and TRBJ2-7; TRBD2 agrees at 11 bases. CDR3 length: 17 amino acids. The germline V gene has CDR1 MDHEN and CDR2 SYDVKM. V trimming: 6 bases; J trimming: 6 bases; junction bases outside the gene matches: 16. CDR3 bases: TGTGCCAGCAGCCGCCCCTGGACTAGCGGGTCCCCGGTCGAGCAGTACTTC. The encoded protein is CASSRPWTSGSPVEQYF.

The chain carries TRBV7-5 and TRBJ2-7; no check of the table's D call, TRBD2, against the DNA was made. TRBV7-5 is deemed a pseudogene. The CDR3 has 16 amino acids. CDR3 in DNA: TGTGCCAGCAGCCCCGATGGAACTAGCGGGAGATACGAGCAGTACTTC. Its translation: CASSPDGTSGRYEQYF.

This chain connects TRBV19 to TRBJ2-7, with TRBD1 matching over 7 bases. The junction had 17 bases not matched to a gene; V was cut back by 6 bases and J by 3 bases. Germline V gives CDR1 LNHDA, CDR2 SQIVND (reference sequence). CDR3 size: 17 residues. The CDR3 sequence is CASSTDVGRDSFYEQYF. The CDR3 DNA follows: TGTGCCAGTAGCACAGATGTAGGTAGGGACAGTTTCTACGAGCAGTACTTC.

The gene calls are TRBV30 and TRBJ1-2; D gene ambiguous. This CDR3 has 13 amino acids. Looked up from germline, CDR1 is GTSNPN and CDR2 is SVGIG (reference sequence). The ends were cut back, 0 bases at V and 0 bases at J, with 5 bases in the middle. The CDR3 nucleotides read TGTGCCTGGAGTGTCCAGGCTAACTATGGCTACACCTTC. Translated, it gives CAWSVQANYGYTF.

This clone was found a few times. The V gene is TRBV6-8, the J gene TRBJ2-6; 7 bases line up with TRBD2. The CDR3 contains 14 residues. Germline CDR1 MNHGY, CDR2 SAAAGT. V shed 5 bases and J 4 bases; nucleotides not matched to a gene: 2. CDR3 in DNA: TGTGCCAGCAGTGGGGGGGAAGGGGCCAACGTCCTGACTTTC. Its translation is CASSGGEGANVLTF.

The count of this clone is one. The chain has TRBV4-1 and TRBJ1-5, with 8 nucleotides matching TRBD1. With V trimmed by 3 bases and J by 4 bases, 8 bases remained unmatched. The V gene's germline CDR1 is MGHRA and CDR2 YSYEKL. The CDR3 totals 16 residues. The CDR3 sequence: CASSQDGTGQNQPQHF. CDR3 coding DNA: TGCGCCAGCAGCCAGGACGGGACAGGTCAAAATCAGCCCCAGCATTTT.

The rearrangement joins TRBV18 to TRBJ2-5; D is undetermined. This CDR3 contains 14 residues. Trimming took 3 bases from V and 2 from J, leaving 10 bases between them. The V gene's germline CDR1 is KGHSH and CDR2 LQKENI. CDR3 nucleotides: TGTGCCAGCTCACCCCCTAGTGGACAAGAGACCCAGTACTTC. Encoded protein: CASSPPSGQETQYF.

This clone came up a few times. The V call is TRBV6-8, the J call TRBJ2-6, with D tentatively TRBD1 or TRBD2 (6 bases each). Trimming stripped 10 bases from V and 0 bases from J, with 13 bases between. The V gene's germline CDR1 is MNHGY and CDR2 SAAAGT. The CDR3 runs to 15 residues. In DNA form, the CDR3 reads TGTGCCACAGGGGAGGTTGGCTCTGGGGCCAACGTCCTGACTTTC. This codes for CATGEVGSGANVLTF.

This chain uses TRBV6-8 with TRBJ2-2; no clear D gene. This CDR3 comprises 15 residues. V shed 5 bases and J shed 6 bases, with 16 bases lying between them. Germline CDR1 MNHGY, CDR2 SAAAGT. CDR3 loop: CASSRPRWSSGELFF. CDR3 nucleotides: TGTGCCAGCAGTAGACCTCGGTGGAGTTCCGGGGAGCTGTTTTTT.

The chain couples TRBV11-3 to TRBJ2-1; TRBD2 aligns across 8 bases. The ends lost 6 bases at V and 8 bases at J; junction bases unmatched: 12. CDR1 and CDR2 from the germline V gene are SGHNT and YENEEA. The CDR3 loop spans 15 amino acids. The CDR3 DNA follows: TGTGCCAGCAGGTTGCCGGGAGGGGCCTTTCATGAGCAGTTCTTC. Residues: CASRLPGGAFHEQFF.

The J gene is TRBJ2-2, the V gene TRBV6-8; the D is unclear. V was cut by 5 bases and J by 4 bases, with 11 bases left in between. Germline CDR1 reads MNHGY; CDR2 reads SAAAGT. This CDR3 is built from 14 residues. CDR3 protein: CASSVSPGTGELFF. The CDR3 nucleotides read TGTGCCAGCAGTGTGTCCCCGGGCACCGGGGAGCTGTTTTTT.

DNA of the CDR3: TGTGCCAGTAGTATGGCCAGGGAAGATATGGGCTACACCTTC. Encoded protein: CASSMAREDMGYTF. The gene calls are TRBV19 and TRBJ1-2; D is possibly TRBD1 (5 bases). The CDR3 consists of 14 residues. Trimming removed 3 bases from V and 8 bases from J, with 16 bases in between. CDR1 is LNHDA, CDR2 SQIVND, per germline (reference sequence). Using reference TRBV19 and TRBJ1-2 for the parts outside the CDR3, the full variable domain is DGGITQSPKYLFRKEGQNVTLSCEQNLNHDAMYWYRQDPGQGLRLIYYSQIVNDFQKGDIAEGYSVSREKKESFPLTVTSAQKNPTAFYLCASSMAREDMGYTFGSGTRLTVV.

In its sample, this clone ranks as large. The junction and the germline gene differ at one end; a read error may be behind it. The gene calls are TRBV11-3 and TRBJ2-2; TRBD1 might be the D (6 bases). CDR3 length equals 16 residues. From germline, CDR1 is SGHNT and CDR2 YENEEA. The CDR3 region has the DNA TGTGCCAGCAGCATAGAACAGGGATCAAACACCGGGGAGCTGTTTTTT. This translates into CASSIEQGSNTGELFF.

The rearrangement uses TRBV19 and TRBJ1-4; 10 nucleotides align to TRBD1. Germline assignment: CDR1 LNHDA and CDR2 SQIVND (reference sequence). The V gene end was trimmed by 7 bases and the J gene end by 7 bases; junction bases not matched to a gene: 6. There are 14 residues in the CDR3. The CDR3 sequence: CASTGTGVTEKLFF. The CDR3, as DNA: TGTGCCAGTACCGGGACAGGGGTGACTGAAAAACTGTTTTTT.